This T cell receptor beta chain was found in a study of CD4 T cells in relation to SARS-CoV-2 and coronaviruses. This clone has more than one count but fewer than ten. Its antigen is not identified. The unexposed donors gave CD4+ T cells in about 2010-2019, prior to COVID-19. Isolation of CD4+ T cells took place after roughly nine days in culture. Unexposed-donor CD4+ T cells were probed with SARS-CoV-2 S/N and four cold-coronavirus spikes, cells permitting. A few million PBMCs per well were cultured with approximately 10 IU/ml IL-2. Produced via immunoSEQ multiplex PCR; TCRdb's table is partial and in-frame only. The table includes roughly 19,000 clones, about 80% detected once. CDR1 and CDR2 (germline): LNHDA, SQIVND (reference sequence). Unmatched junction bases numbered 5, after V lost 3 bases and J lost 8 bases. The CDR3 contains 14 residues.

The sequenced sample consisted of CD4+ T cells from PBMCs, cultured in vitro. The J gene is TRBJ1-5, the V gene TRBV19; 9 bases agree with TRBD1. The source of this sequence is a human donor in good health. The CDR3 region has the DNA TGTGCCAGTAGTATCACAGGGGGCGGGAAGCCCCAGCATTTT. This codes for CASSITGGGKPQHF.